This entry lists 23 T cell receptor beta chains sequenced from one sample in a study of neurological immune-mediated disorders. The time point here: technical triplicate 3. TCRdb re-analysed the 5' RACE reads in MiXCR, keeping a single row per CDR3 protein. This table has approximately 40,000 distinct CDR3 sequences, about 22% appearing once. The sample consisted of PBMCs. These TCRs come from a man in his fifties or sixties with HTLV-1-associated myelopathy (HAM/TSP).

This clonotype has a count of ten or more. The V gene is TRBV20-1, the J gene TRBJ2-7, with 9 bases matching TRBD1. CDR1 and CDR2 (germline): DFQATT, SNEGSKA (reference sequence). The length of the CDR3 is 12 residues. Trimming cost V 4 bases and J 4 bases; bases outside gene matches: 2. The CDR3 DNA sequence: TGCAGTGCTACCGACAGGGGGTACGAGCAGTACTTC. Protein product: CSATDRGYEQYF.

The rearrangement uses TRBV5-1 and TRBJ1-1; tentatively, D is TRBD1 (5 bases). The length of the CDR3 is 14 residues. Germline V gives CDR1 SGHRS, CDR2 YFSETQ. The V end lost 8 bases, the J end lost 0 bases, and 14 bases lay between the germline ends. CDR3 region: CARTVSQVNTEAFF. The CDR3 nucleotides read TGCGCCAGAACTGTTTCACAGGTGAACACTGAAGCTTTCTTT.

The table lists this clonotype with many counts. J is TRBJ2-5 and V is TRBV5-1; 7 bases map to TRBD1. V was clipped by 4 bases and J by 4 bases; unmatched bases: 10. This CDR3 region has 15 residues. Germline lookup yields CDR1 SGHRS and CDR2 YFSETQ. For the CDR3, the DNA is TGCGCCAGCAGCATCGGTGCAGGACAGGCAGAGACCCAGTACTTC. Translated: CASSIGAGQAETQYF. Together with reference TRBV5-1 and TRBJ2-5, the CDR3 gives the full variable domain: KAGVTQTPRYLIKTRGQQVTLSCSPISGHRSVSWYQQTPGQGLQFLFEYFSETQRNKGNFPGRFSGRQFSNSRSEMNVSTLELGDSALYLCASSIGAGQAETQYFGPGTRLLVL.

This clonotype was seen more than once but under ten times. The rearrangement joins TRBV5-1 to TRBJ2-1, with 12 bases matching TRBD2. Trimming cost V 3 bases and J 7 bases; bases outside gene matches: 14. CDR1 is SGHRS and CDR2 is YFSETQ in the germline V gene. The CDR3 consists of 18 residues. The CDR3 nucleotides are TGCGCCAGCAGCTCGATCGTGGGGTCTGGACTAGCGGGAAATGAGCAGTTCTTC. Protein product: CASSSIVGSGLAGNEQFF.

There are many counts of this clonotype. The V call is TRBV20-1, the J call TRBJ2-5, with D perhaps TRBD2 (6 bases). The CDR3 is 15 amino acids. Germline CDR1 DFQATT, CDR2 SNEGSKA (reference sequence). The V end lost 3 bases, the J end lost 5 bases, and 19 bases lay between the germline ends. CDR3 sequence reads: CSASPPQGAGETQYF. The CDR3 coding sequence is TGCAGTGCTAGCCCCCCCCAAGGGGCGGGGGAGACCCAGTACTTC.

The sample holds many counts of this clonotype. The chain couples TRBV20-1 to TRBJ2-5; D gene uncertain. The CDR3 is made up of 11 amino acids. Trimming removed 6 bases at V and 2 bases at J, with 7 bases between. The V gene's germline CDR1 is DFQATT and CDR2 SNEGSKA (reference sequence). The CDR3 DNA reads TGCAGTGCCCTTCAACAAGAGACCCAGTACTTC. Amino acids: CSALQQETQYF.

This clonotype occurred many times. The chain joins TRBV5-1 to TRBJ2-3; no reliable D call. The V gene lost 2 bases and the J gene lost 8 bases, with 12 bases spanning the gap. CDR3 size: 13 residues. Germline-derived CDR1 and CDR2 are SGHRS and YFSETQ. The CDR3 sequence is CASSFSDLATQYF. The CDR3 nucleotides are TGCGCCAGCAGCTTCTCGGACCTGGCTACGCAGTATTTT.

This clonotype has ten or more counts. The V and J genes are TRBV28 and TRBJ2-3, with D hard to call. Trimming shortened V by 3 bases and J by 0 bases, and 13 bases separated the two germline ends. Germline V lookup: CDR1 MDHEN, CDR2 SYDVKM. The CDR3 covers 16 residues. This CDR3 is CASSFLRSGSTDTQYF. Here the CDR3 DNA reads TGTGCCAGCAGTTTCCTAAGATCTGGAAGCACAGATACGCAGTATTTT. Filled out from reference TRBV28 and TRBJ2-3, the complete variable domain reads DVKVTQSSRYLVKRTGEKVFLECVQDMDHENMFWYRQDPGLGLRLIYFSYDVKMKEKGDIPEGYSVSREKKERFSLILESASTNQTSMYLCASSFLRSGSTDTQYFGPGTRLTVL.

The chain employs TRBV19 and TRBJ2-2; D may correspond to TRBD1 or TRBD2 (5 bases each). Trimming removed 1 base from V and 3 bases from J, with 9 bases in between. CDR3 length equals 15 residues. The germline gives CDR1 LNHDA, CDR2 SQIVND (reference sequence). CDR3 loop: CASSIAGTYTGELFF. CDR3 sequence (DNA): TGTGCCAGTAGTATAGCCGGGACCTACACCGGGGAGCTGTTTTTT.

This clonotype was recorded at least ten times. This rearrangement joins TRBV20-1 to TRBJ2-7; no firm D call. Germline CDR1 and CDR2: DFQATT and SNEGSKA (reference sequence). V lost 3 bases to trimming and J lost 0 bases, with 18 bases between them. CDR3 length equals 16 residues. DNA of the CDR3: TGCAGTGCTAGCCTAACCTTGCGGCCGAGCTCCTACGAGCAGTACTTC. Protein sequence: CSASLTLRPSSYEQYF.

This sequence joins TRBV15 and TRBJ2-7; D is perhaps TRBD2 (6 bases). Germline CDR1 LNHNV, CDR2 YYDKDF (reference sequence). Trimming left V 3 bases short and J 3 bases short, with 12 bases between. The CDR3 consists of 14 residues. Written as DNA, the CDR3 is TGTGCCACCAGCAGGGAGGGGCTTCACTACGAGCAGTACTTC. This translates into CATSREGLHYEQYF.

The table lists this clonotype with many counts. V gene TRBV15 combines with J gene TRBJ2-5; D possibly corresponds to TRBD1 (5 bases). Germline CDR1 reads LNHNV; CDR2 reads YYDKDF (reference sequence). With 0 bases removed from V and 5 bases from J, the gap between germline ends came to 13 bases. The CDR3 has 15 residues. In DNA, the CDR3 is TGTGCCACCAGCAGAGATAGGGGATATACGGAGACCCAGTACTTC. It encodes CATSRDRGYTETQYF.

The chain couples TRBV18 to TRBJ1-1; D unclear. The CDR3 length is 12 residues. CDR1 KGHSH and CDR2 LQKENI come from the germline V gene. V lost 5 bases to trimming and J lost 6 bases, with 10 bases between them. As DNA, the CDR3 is TGTGCCAGCTCAGCAGAACGGGCTGAAGCTTTCTTT. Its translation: CASSAERAEAFF. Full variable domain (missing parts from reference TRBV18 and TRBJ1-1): NAGVMQNPRHLVRRRGQEARLRCSPMKGHSHVYWYRQLPEEGLKFMVYLQKENIIDESGMPKERFSAEFPKEGPSILRIQQVVRGDSAAYFCASSAERAEAFFGQGTRLTVV.

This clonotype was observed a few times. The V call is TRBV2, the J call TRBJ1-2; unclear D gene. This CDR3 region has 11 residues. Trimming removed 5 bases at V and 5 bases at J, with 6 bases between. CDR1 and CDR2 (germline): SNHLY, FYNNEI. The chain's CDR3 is CASSPAYGYTF. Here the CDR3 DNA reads TGTGCCAGCAGTCCAGCGTATGGCTACACCTTC.

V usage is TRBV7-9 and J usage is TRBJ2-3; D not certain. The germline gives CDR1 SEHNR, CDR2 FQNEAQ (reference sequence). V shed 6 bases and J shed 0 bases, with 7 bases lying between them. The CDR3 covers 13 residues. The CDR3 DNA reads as TGTGCCAGCAGGCCTAAGAGCACAGATACGCAGTATTTT. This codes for CASRPKSTDTQYF.

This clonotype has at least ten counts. The CDR3 loop is CASSTYSSSGANVLTF. In nucleotides, the CDR3 is TGCGCCAGCAGCACCTACTCGAGCTCTGGGGCCAACGTCCTGACTTTC. V usage is TRBV5-1 and J usage is TRBJ2-6; no clear D gene. From germline, CDR1 is SGHRS and CDR2 YFSETQ. The CDR3 contains 16 residues. V dropped 4 bases and J dropped 0 bases, with 11 bases sitting between them.

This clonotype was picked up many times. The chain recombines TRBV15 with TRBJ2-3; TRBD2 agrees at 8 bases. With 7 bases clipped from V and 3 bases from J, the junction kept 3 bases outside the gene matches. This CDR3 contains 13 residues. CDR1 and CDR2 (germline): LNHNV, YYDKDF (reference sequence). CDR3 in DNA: TGTGCCACCAAACTAGCGGCTACAGATACGCAGTATTTT. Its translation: CATKLAATDTQYF.

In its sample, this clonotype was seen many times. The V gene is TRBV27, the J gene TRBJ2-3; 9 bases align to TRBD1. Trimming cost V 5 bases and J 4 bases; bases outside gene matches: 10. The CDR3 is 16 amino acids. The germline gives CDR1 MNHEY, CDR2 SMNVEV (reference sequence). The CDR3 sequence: CASSAGTGSFPDTQYF. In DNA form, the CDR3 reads TGTGCCAGCAGTGCTGGGACAGGGAGCTTCCCAGATACGCAGTATTTT.

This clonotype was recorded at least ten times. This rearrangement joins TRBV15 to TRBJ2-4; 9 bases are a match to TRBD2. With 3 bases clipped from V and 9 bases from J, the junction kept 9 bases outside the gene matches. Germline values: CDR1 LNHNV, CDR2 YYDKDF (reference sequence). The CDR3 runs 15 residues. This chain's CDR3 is CATSSPAGGGGIQYF. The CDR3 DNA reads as TGTGCCACCAGCAGCCCGGCCGGCGGGGGGGGCATTCAGTACTTC.

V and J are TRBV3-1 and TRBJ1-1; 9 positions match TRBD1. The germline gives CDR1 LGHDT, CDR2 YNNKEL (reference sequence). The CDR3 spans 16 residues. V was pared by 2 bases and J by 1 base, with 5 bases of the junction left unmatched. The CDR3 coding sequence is TGTGCCAGCAGCCAAACAGGGGGCGGAAGGAACACTGAAGCTTTCTTT. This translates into CASSQTGGGRNTEAFF.

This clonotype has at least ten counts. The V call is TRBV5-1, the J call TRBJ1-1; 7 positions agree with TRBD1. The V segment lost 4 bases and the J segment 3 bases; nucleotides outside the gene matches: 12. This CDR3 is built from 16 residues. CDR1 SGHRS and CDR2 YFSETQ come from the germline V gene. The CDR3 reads CASSTSGQTLDTEAFF. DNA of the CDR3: TGCGCCAGCAGCACCTCGGGACAGACCCTAGACACTGAAGCTTTCTTT.

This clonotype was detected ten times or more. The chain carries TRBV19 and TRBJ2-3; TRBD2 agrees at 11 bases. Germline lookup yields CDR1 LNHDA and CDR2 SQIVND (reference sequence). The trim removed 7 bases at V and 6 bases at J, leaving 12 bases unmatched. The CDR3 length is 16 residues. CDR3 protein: CASNTTSGSLPDTQYF. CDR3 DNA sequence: TGTGCCAGTAATACTACTAGCGGGAGTTTACCTGATACGCAGTATTTT.

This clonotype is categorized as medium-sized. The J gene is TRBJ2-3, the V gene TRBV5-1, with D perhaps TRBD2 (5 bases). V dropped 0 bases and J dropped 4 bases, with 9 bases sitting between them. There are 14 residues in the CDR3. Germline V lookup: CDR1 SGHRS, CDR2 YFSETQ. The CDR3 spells CASSLAGFADTQYF. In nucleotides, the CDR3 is TGCGCCAGCAGCTTGGCGGGATTCGCAGATACGCAGTATTTT.